This T cell receptor beta chain was sequenced in a study of blood T cell repertoires in COVID-19. About the research overall: The United States, Italy and Spain supplied acute and convalescent COVID-19 samples. In each case, the material was cDNA or gDNA derived from T cells, B-cell-depleted T cells, or PBMCs.

Germline CDR1 SEHNR, CDR2 FQNEAQ (reference sequence). The CDR3 extends over 16 amino acids. V gave up 4 bases and J gave up 8 bases, with 23 bases separating them. The authors' processing: Estimates of nucleated cell counts were drawn from the amplification of reference gene primers. Measured with immunoSEQ multiplex PCR; TCRdb has only the in-frame clones, and not every one. Clone size and V and J calls were adopted from that table, with D and trimming inferred from the DNA. The top ten hold roughly 4% of the sample, which has about 440,000 clones, 80% to 90% seen once. Material for sequencing was peripheral blood. The TCR sequence derives from a woman between 25 and 40 years old with acute or convalescent COVID-19. The chain links TRBV7-9 to TRBJ1-2; no firm D call. This CDR3 reads CASSYGSGLTRGGYTF. The CDR3 nucleotides read TGTGCCAGCAGCTATGGCTCAGGACTTACCCGAGGCGGCTACACCTTC. Complete variable domain (other parts from reference TRBV7-9 and TRBJ1-2): DTGVSQNPRHKITKRGQNVTFRCDPISEHNRLYWYRQTLGQGPEFLTYFQNEAQLEKSRLLSDRFSAERPKGSFSTLEIQRTEQGDSAMYLCASSYGSGLTRGGYTFGSGTRLTVV.